This T cell receptor beta chain was captured in a study of blood T cell repertoires in COVID-19. Looking at the study overall: The United States, Italy and Spain supplied acute and convalescent COVID-19 samples. The cDNA or gDNA used as material had been derived from T cells, B-cell-depleted T cells, or PBMCs.

The authors' processing: Using reference gene primer amplification, nucleated cell counts were estimated. Assay used: immunoSEQ multiplex PCR; TCRdb lists only in-frame clones, some missing. The D gene and trimming were derived from the DNA, and the V and J assignments and clone size from that table. Seen here are roughly 250,000 clones, around 83% observed once, and the top ten hold around 0.97%. The V and J ends lost 4 bases and 6 bases, in that order; junction bases with no gene match: 6. The CDR3 is 14 residues long. Germline CDR1 is LGHDT and CDR2 is YNNKEL (reference sequence). The source of this sequence is a man aged 35 to 55 with acute or convalescent COVID-19. The sequenced sample consisted of peripheral blood. The rearrangement joins TRBV3-1 (or the pseudogene TRBV3-2) to TRBJ2-7; 10 positions match TRBD1. CDR3 loop: CASSLPGTGAEQYF. The CDR3 nucleotides read TGTGCCAGCAGCCTCCCCGGGACAGGGGCCGAGCAGTACTTC.